What follows are 17 T cell receptor beta chains derived from one specimen sequenced in a study of T cell responses to AZD1222 COVID-19 vaccine. The assay was immunoSEQ multiplex PCR, and TCRdb's table has in-frame clones only and misses some. This table holds 110,000 to 150,000 clones, approximately 90% found once. This specimen was peripheral blood, taken on day 0 of AZD1222 vaccination. The source is an adult in good health.

The genes are TRBV6-1 and TRBJ2-2; D might be TRBD2 (5 bases). The CDR3 sequence is 18 residues long. CDR1 is MNHNS, CDR2 SASEGT, per germline. V gave up 4 bases and J gave up 5 bases, with 23 bases separating them. CDR3: CASSAPYSGLASTGELFF. The DNA of the CDR3 is TGTGCCAGCAGTGCCCCCTATTCCGGGCTAGCCTCAACCGGGGAGCTGTTTTTT.

The gene calls are TRBV5-1 and TRBJ2-1; 10 nucleotides match TRBD2. V dropped 0 bases and J dropped 6; count of bases not matched to a gene: 6. From germline, CDR1 is SGHRS and CDR2 YFSETQ. CDR3 size: 16 residues. The CDR3 coding sequence is TGCGCCAGCAGCTTGGGGGTACTAGCGGGACTCAATGAGCAGTTCTTC. Translated: CASSLGVLAGLNEQFF.

This rearrangement joins TRBV27 to TRBJ2-2; D remains ambiguous. Germline V gives CDR1 MNHEY, CDR2 SMNVEV (reference sequence). Between the trimmed V and J ends, which lost 2 bases and 6 bases, there was a span of 7 bases. CDR3 length: 13 residues. The CDR3 nucleotides are TGTGCCAGCAGTTTAAATTGGGCCGGGGAGCTGTTTTTT. It specifies CASSLNWAGELFF.

The chain is built from TRBV27 and TRBJ1-5; tentatively, D is TRBD1 (5 bases). This CDR3 has 14 residues. V was trimmed by 8 bases and J by 5 bases, leaving 16 bases between them. The germline V gene has CDR1 MNHEY and CDR2 SMNVEV (reference sequence). This chain's CDR3 is CASGTGPRYQPQHF. The DNA of the CDR3 is TGTGCCAGCGGAACAGGTCCCCGTTATCAGCCCCAGCATTTT.

The chain uses TRBV6-5 and TRBJ1-4, with no clear D. The CDR3 has 14 residues. The V end was cut by 6 bases, the J end by 3 bases, with 11 bases between. Germline lookup yields CDR1 MNHEY and CDR2 SVGAGI. This CDR3 is CASSLTASNEKLFF. As DNA, the CDR3 is TGTGCCAGCAGCCTCACGGCCTCTAATGAAAAACTGTTTTTT.

CDR3 amino acids: CASSQRLAGGLGDTQYF. CDR3 DNA sequence: TGTGCCAGCAGCCAGAGACTAGCGGGGGGGCTCGGAGATACGCAGTATTTT. The rearrangement uses TRBV3-1 (or the pseudogene TRBV3-2) and TRBJ2-3; 14 nucleotides match TRBD2. The J segment lost 5 bases and the V segment lost 3 bases, leaving 7 bases of the junction unmatched. Germline V gene sequence: CDR1 LGHDT, CDR2 YNNKEL (reference sequence). CDR3 size: 17 residues.

The V gene is TRBV9, the J gene TRBJ1-2, with unresolved D. Germline V CDR1 and CDR2: SGDLS, YYNGEE. V was pared by 0 bases and J by 7 bases, with 13 bases between. This CDR3 contains 14 residues. The chain's CDR3 is CASSVGEGGGGYTF. CDR3 nucleotide sequence: TGTGCCAGCAGCGTAGGGGAGGGAGGCGGTGGCTACACCTTC.

The chain employs TRBV27 and TRBJ1-1; D gene unclear. Trimming removed 2 bases at V and 0 bases at J, with 4 bases between. Germline CDR1 is MNHEY and CDR2 is SMNVEV (reference sequence). The CDR3 runs to 13 residues. The CDR3 DNA reads as TGTGCCAGCAGTTTAATGATGAACACTGAAGCTTTCTTT. It codes for CASSLMMNTEAFF.

V and J are TRBV4-2 and TRBJ1-3, with unresolved D. The germline V gene encodes CDR1 LGHNA and CDR2 YNFKEQ. The CDR3 is 16 residues long. V lost 2 bases and J 4 bases, leaving 15 bases between the germline ends. CDR3 coding DNA: TGTGCCAGCAGCCAAACGGAGATTTTGGGGGGAAACACCATATATTTT. This translates into CASSQTEILGGNTIYF.

V usage is TRBV30 and J usage is TRBJ1-3, with D unclear. The CDR3 loop spans 12 amino acids. The ends were cut back, 3 bases at V and 7 bases at J, with 10 bases in the middle. CDR1 and CDR2 from the germline V gene are GTSNPN and SVGIG (reference sequence). The CDR3 here is CAWSPNWNTIYF. In DNA, the CDR3 is TGTGCCTGGAGCCCGAATTGGAACACCATATATTTT.

In DNA form, the CDR3 reads TGTGCCTCAGGACAGGGGGCTAGCAATCAGCCCCAGCATTTT. Encoded protein: CASGQGASNQPQHF. The genes are TRBV30 and TRBJ1-5; 11 nucleotides match TRBD1. The CDR3 runs to 14 residues. Germline assignment: CDR1 GTSNPN and CDR2 SVGIG (reference sequence). V lost 7 bases to trimming and J lost 0 bases; unmatched junction nucleotides: 2.

The table lists this clone with a few counts. This chain links TRBV11-2 with TRBJ1-2; D gene ambiguous. Germline lookup yields CDR1 SGHAT and CDR2 FQNNGV. There are 16 residues in the CDR3. V lost 1 base and J 1 base, leaving 13 bases between the germline ends. The CDR3 spells CASSLAVGRINYGYTF. The DNA for the CDR3 is TGTGCCAGCAGCTTAGCTGTAGGACGGATTAACTATGGCTACACCTTC.

The rearrangement links TRBV19 to TRBJ2-2; D remains unclear. The CDR3 is made up of 13 amino acids. Trimming shortened V by 1 base and J by 3 bases, and 3 bases separated the two germline ends. The germline V gene encodes CDR1 LNHDA and CDR2 SQIVND (reference sequence). The CDR3 loop is CASSIVDTGELFF. The CDR3, as DNA: TGTGCCAGTAGTATAGTCGACACCGGGGAGCTGTTTTTT.

The V gene is TRBV14, the J gene TRBJ2-3; no reliable D call. V was shortened by 4 bases and J by 1 base, with 9 bases between the two germline ends. The CDR3 runs 14 residues. Germline V lookup: CDR1 SGHDN, CDR2 FVKESK. The DNA of the CDR3 is TGTGCCAGCAGCCCCCTGATGGGCACAGATACGCAGTATTTT. Protein sequence: CASSPLMGTDTQYF.

The V gene is TRBV2, the J gene TRBJ2-5; D possibly corresponds to TRBD2 (7 bases). The CDR3 is 15 residues long. The V end was cut by 1 base, the J end by 4 bases, with 13 bases between. Germline-derived CDR1 and CDR2 are SNHLY and FYNNEI. CDR3 loop: CASSEGGGAAETQYF. The CDR3 coding sequence is TGTGCCAGCAGTGAAGGTGGGGGGGCCGCAGAGACCCAGTACTTC. Full variable domain (remainder filled in from reference TRBV2 and TRBJ2-5): EPEVTQTPSHQVTQMGQEVILRCVPISNHLYFYWYRQILGQKVEFLVSFYNNEISEKSEIFDDQFSVERPDGSNFTLKIRSTKLEDSAMYFCASSEGGGAAETQYFGPGTRLLVL.

The V and J genes are TRBV19 and TRBJ2-1; 8 bases line up with TRBD2. Germline V gene lookup returns CDR1 LNHDA and CDR2 SQIVND (reference sequence). Trimming at V came to 7 bases and at J to 5 bases, leaving 7 bases not matched to a gene. The CDR3 totals 14 residues. The CDR3 DNA reads as TGTGCCAGTACGGGAGGGCCCTTGAACAATGAGCAGTTCTTC. Translation: CASTGGPLNNEQFF.

V and J are TRBV25-1 and TRBJ1-4; D perhaps matches TRBD1 (5 bases). This CDR3 has 15 residues. V gave up 5 bases and J gave up 4 bases, with 14 bases separating them. Germline lookup yields CDR1 MGHDK and CDR2 SYGVNS. In DNA, the CDR3 is TGTGCCAGCAGTTCCCCGGGACGGATTAATGAAAAACTGTTTTTT. It specifies CASSSPGRINEKLFF.